Included here is one T cell receptor (beta chain) sequence, with context. Its antigen is not identified. V shed 4 bases and J 4 bases; nucleotides not matched to a gene: 12. The germline V gene encodes CDR1 MGHRA and CDR2 YSYEKL. The CDR3 has 17 residues. The record originates from a study of T cells after yellow fever vaccination. Background on the study: The authors prepared low-cell-number fractions using SMART-Seq v4 Ultra Low Input.

Broader study findings: Abundant contaminating clonotypes from the bulk population could appear in FACS-sorted repertoires.

A universal primer site and UMIs were added as TCR cDNA was made by 5'RACE template switching. TCRdb passed the 5' RACE reads through MiXCR, listing each CDR3 protein once. Seen here are 150,000 to 200,000 distinct CDR3 sequences, 9.5% to 11% observed once, and the top ten hold 30% to 45%. Sequences were derived from CD8+ T cells sorted from PBMCs, sampled 15 days after the yellow fever booster vaccination. The chain joins TRBV4-1 to TRBJ1-5; TRBD1 matches 8 bases. This receptor was identified in a man between 18 and 35 years old who received the YFV17D yellow fever vaccine. CDR3 sequence (DNA): TGCGCCAGCAGCCCCCGGGGAGGACAGGGTTGGAATCAGCCCCAGCATTTT. Translated: CASSPRGGQGWNQPQHF.